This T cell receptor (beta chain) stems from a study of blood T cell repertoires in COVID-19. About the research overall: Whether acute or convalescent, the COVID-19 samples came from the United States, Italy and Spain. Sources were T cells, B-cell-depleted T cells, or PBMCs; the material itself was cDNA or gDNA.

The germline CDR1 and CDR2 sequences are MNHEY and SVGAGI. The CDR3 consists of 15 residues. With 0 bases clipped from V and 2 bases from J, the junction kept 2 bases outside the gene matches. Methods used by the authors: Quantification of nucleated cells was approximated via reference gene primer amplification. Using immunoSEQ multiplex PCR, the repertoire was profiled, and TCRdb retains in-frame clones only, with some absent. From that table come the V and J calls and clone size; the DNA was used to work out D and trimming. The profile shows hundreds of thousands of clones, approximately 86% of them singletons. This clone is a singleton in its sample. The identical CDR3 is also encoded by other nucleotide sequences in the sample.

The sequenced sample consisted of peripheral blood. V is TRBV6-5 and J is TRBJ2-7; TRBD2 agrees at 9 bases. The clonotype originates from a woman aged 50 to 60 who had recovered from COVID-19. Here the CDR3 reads CASSYSAGGTYEQYF. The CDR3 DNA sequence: TGTGCCAGCAGTTACTCGGCGGGGGGGACCTACGAGCAGTACTTC.